The 4 T cell receptor beta chains reported below all come from one sample, sequenced in a study of memory CD4+ T cells and cytomegalovirus serostatus. The sort gate was single viable CD3+CD4+CD8-CD45RO+ cells for memory CD4+ T cells. Data came from immunoSEQ multiplex PCR; TCRdb stores just in-frame clones and leaves some out. The profile covers about 67,000 clones, with 75% to 80% appearing a single time and about 4.8% taken by the ten largest. Sequencing used memory CD4+ T cells from blood. The origin of the receptors is an adult in good health and CMV-seropositive.

The CDR3 is CSVRDRNYEQYF. CDR3 coding DNA: TGCAGCGTACGGGACCGAAACTACGAGCAGTACTTC. The chain is built from TRBV29-1 and TRBJ2-7; D might be TRBD1 or TRBD2, each matching 5 bases. V lost 6 bases to trimming and J lost 3 bases, with 12 bases between them. This CDR3 comprises 12 residues. CDR1 and CDR2 from the germline V gene are SQVTM and ANQGSEA.

The DNA for the CDR3 is TGTGCCAGCAGCGGGACAGGCGACCTTAACTATGGCTACACCTTC. Amino acid sequence: CASSGTGDLNYGYTF. This chain connects TRBV6-5 to TRBJ1-2; 8 nucleotides align to TRBD1. The trim removed 6 bases at V and 1 base at J, leaving 7 bases unmatched. The CDR3 length is 15 residues. CDR1 and CDR2 from the germline V gene are MNHEY and SVGAGI.

This rearrangement joins TRBV2 to TRBJ2-3, with 7 bases fitting TRBD2. Germline V gives CDR1 SNHLY, CDR2 FYNNEI. This CDR3 region has 14 residues. The V gene end was trimmed by 8 bases and the J gene end by 0 bases; junction bases not matched to a gene: 5. CDR3 in DNA: TGTGCCAGCGGGCTAGCGGCTAGCACAGATACGCAGTATTTT. Amino acid sequence: CASGLAASTDTQYF.

This clone is a singleton in its sample. The chain is built from TRBV4-1 and TRBJ2-2, with D possibly matching TRBD2 (7 bases). Looked up from germline, CDR1 is MGHRA and CDR2 is YSYEKL. The CDR3 runs 17 residues. V was pared by 1 base and J by 4 bases, with 16 bases between. CDR3 in amino acids: CASSQGPRGPGTGELFF. DNA of the CDR3: TGCGCCAGCAGCCAAGGTCCGCGGGGGCCGGGCACCGGGGAGCTGTTTTTT.